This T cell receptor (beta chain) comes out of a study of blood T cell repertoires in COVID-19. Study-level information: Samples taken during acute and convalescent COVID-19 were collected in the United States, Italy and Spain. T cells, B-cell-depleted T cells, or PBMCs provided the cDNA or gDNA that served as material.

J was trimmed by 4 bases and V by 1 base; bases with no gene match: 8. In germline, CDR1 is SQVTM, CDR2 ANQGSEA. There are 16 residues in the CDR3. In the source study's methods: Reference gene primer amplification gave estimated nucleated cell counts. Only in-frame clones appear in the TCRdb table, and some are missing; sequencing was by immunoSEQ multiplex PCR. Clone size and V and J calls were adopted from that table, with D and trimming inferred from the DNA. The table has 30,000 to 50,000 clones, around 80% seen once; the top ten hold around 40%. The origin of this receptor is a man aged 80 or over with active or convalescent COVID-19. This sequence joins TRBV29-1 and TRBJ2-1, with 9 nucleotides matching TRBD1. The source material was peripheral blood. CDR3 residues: CSVEVTGTGWYNEQFF. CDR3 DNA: TGCAGCGTTGAAGTTACCGGGACAGGGTGGTACAATGAGCAGTTCTTC.